One T cell receptor (beta chain) is described in this entry. The V and J ends lost 5 bases and 4 bases, in that order; junction bases with no gene match: 4. The V gene's germline CDR1 is MNHEY and CDR2 SVGAGI. CDR3 length: 13 amino acids. Some clones are missing from TCRdb's copy, which holds only in-frame ones; the method was immunoSEQ multiplex PCR. Of around 190,000 clones in the sample, about 90% were seen once. These data originate in a study of blood T cell repertoires in COVID-19. In the study overall: T cells, B-cell-depleted T cells, or PBMCs supplied cDNA or gDNA.

V and J are TRBV6-5 and TRBJ1-2, with TRBD1 matching 7 bases. The clonotype originates from a man aged 18 to 29 with active or convalescent COVID-19. Source material: peripheral blood. The CDR3 protein is CASSTGVVYGYTF. DNA for the CDR3: TGTGCCAGCAGTACAGGGGTGGTCTATGGCTACACCTTC.